These 18 T cell receptor beta chains were all obtained from the same sample, sequenced in a study of blood T cell repertoires in COVID-19 (dated by TCRdb to about 2020). Libraries were prepared through the immunoSEQ multiplex PCR assay. This is the immuneACCESS table as TCRdb keeps it, with only in-frame sequences that have V and J called. A part of the clones is gone; compared with another copy, unresolved V genes explain less than half, and the rest is unexplained. Counted in this sample were some 110,000 clones; around 80% of them appeared once. The top ten hold about a sixth of the sample. The sample comprised peripheral blood. These receptors were collected from a man aged 55 to 69 with active or convalescent COVID-19.

This clone was counted a single time. This chain links TRBV4-1 with TRBJ1-3, with a possible D match to TRBD1 (6 bases). The length of the CDR3 is 16 residues. V lost 4 bases to trimming and J lost 2 bases, with 15 bases between them. Looked up from germline, CDR1 is MGHRA and CDR2 is YSYEKL. The CDR3 protein is CASSLSLRTAGNTIYF. Here the CDR3 DNA reads TGCGCCAGCAGCCTTTCTTTAAGGACAGCTGGAAACACCATATATTTT.

The chain has TRBV19 and TRBJ2-7; 12 bases are a match to TRBD1. J gave up 6 bases and V 1 base, and 4 bases lay outside the gene matches. Germline V CDR1 and CDR2: LNHDA, SQIVND (reference sequence). The CDR3 loop spans 15 amino acids. CDR3 in amino acids: CASSIGGQGASEQYF. The DNA for the CDR3 is TGTGCCAGTAGTATAGGGGGACAGGGGGCGAGCGAGCAGTACTTC.

The V call is TRBV5-1, the J call TRBJ2-7, with D maybe TRBD1 (6 bases). The CDR3 is 15 amino acids. Trimming removed 0 bases at V and 0 bases at J, with 10 bases between. Germline V gives CDR1 SGHRS, CDR2 YFSETQ. The CDR3, as DNA: TGCGCCAGCAGCTTGGGGCAGGGGTTCTCCTACGAGCAGTACTTC. Translating it yields CASSLGQGFSYEQYF.

The chain uses TRBV7-8 and TRBJ1-1, with 10 bases identical to TRBD1. V shed 2 bases, J shed 7 bases, and the junction held 16 bases outside the gene matches. Germline CDR1 reads SGHVS; CDR2 reads FQNEAQ. The CDR3 is 18 amino acids. The DNA for the CDR3 is TGTGCCAGCAGCTTATCTCTCATCCGGGACAGGGGAAGAATTGAAGCTTTCTTT. It encodes CASSLSLIRDRGRIEAFF.

The chain combines TRBV7-8 with TRBJ2-1, with 14 bases matching TRBD2. The germline V gene encodes CDR1 SGHVS and CDR2 FQNEAQ. The CDR3 loop spans 17 amino acids. The trim removed 5 bases at V and 4 bases at J, leaving 7 bases unmatched. CDR3 sequence (DNA): TGTGCCAGCAGCCCCCGACTAGCGGGGGGGGAGTACAATGAGCAGTTCTTC. Its translation is CASSPRLAGGEYNEQFF. Combining the CDR3 with reference TRBV7-8 and TRBJ2-1 gives the whole variable domain GAGVSQSPRYKVAKRGQDVALRCDPISGHVSLFWYQQALGQGPEFLTYFQNEAQLDKSGLPSDRFFAERPEGSVSTLKIQRTQQEDSAVYLCASSPRLAGGEYNEQFFGPGTRLTVL.

This clone has only one observation. This chain joins TRBV4-1 and TRBJ2-2; 16 bases are shared with TRBD2. After removal of 5 bases from V and 6 bases from J, the junction contained 12 bases not matched to a gene. The CDR3 runs to 19 residues. The V gene's germline CDR1 is MGHRA and CDR2 YSYEKL. This CDR3 reads CASSTFGTSGRGKAGELFF. The CDR3, as DNA: TGCGCCAGCAGCACCTTTGGGACTAGCGGGAGGGGGAAAGCCGGGGAGCTGTTTTTT.

Only one count was recorded for this clone. The chain carries TRBV3-1 (or the pseudogene TRBV3-2) and TRBJ2-3; 8 bases align to TRBD2. V was clipped by 1 base and J by 9 bases; unmatched bases: 6. The CDR3 consists of 14 residues. Germline V lookup: CDR1 LGHDT, CDR2 YNNKEL (reference sequence). The CDR3 coding sequence is TGTGCCAGCAGCCAAGCCAGCGGGAGAGACACGCAGTATTTT. As protein: CASSQASGRDTQYF.

This rearrangement joins TRBV6-6 to TRBJ2-2, with D possibly being TRBD1 (5 bases). The CDR3 extends over 13 amino acids. With 8 bases removed from V and 4 bases from J, the gap between germline ends came to 11 bases. Germline V CDR1 and CDR2: MNHNY, SVGAGI (reference sequence). CDR3 DNA sequence: TGTGCCAGCCGCAGGGAAGCCACCGGGGAGCTGTTTTTT. It specifies CASRREATGELFF.

The chain carries TRBV5-1 and TRBJ2-1; 11 nucleotides align to TRBD2. This CDR3 contains 17 residues. The germline V gene encodes CDR1 SGHRS and CDR2 YFSETQ. Trimming at V came to 4 bases and at J to 2 bases, leaving 8 bases not matched to a gene. Here the CDR3 reads CASSLGQLAGAYNEQFF. In nucleotides, the CDR3 is TGCGCCAGCAGCCTTGGCCAACTAGCGGGAGCCTACAATGAGCAGTTCTTC.

This clone was counted between two and nine times. The chain combines TRBV12-3 or TRBV12-4 with TRBJ2-7; TRBD1 matches at 8 bases. The CDR3 is made up of 13 amino acids. J gave up 3 bases and V 6 bases, and 4 bases lay outside the gene matches. CDR3 DNA sequence: TGTGCCAGCAGCAGGGGGCCTATCTACGAGCAGTACTTC. Amino acids: CASSRGPIYEQYF.

V gene TRBV6-2 or TRBV6-3 combines with J gene TRBJ2-3; 11 nucleotides align to TRBD2. The CDR3 extends over 18 amino acids. Germline CDR1 MNHEY, CDR2 SVGEGT. The J segment lost 3 bases and the V segment lost 5 bases, leaving 13 bases of the junction unmatched. The CDR3 coding sequence is TGTGCCAGCAGTAGCACCCTACCGACTAGCGGGACGACAGATACGCAGTATTTT. Its protein is CASSSTLPTSGTTDTQYF.

This chain's CDR3 is CASSVGAANQETQYF. As DNA, the CDR3 is TGTGCCAGCAGCGTAGGGGCCGCGAACCAAGAGACCCAGTACTTC. The V call is TRBV9, the J call TRBJ2-5; D gene uncertain. The V and J ends lost 0 bases and 0 bases respectively, with 9 bases between them. Germline assignment: CDR1 SGDLS and CDR2 YYNGEE. This CDR3 region has 15 residues.

On this clone: Because the CDR3's place on the DNA is in doubt, the DNA is left out and the CDR3 is given as listed by TCRdb. The chain joins TRBV21-1 to TRBJ1-2; no check of the table's D call, TRBD1, against the DNA was made. TRBV21-1 is a pseudogene. The CDR3 numbers 16 amino acids, ends counted. The CDR3 region is CASSKVGQGINYGYTF.

V is TRBV18 and J is TRBJ1-3, with TRBD1 matching 8 bases. With V trimmed by 4 bases and J by 4 bases, 6 bases remained unmatched. The germline gives CDR1 KGHSH, CDR2 LQKENI. The CDR3 sequence is 15 residues long. The DNA for the CDR3 is TGTGCCAGCTCACTCCAGGACAGGGCGGGAAACACCATATATTTT. This encodes CASSLQDRAGNTIYF.

This chain joins TRBV6-5 and TRBJ2-4; 10 positions agree with TRBD2. The CDR3 length is 15 residues. Germline assignment: CDR1 MNHEY and CDR2 SVGAGI. Germline trimming cut 10 bases from V and 4 bases from J; bases unmatched to any gene: 10. The DNA for the CDR3 is TGTGCCACCGTAGCGGGAGGTGGGGGGAAAAACATTCAGTACTTC. Translated, it gives CATVAGGGGKNIQYF.

Ten or more counts support this clone. V and J are TRBV28 and TRBJ2-1; unclear D gene. CDR3 size: 15 residues. From germline, CDR1 is MDHEN and CDR2 SYDVKM. V gave up 5 bases and J gave up 0 bases, with 11 bases separating them. This chain's CDR3 is CASSHLRSSYNEQFF. CDR3 in DNA: TGTGCCAGCAGTCATCTTAGGAGCTCCTACAATGAGCAGTTCTTC.

The chain links TRBV7-9 to TRBJ2-1; TRBD2 is a possible D gene (5 bases). The germline gives CDR1 SEHNR, CDR2 FQNEAQ (reference sequence). The CDR3 sequence is 15 residues long. The V and J ends lost 2 bases and 2 bases respectively, with 10 bases between them. CDR3 bases: TGTGCCAGCAGCTTAAGTGCCGGGACCTACAATGAGCAGTTCTTC. Encoded protein: CASSLSAGTYNEQFF.

This clone was recorded a few times. The rearrangement links TRBV29-1 to TRBJ2-2, with 11 bases aligning to TRBD2. Germline CDR1 and CDR2: SQVTM and ANQGSEA. Trimming at V came to 7 bases and at J to 3 bases, leaving 4 bases not matched to a gene. The length of the CDR3 is 14 residues. The CDR3 protein is CSAHSGRDTGELFF. The CDR3 bases are TGCAGCGCTCATAGCGGGAGGGACACCGGGGAGCTGTTTTTT.